This TCR beta chain was recovered during a study of blood T cell repertoires in COVID-19. In the study overall: PBMCs, B-cell-depleted T cells, or T cells were the source of the cDNA or gDNA that made up the material.

Per the original methods: Amplification from reference gene primers served as the basis for estimated nucleated cell counts. Libraries were prepared by immunoSEQ multiplex PCR; TCRdb keeps only in-frame clonotypes and omits some of them. That table gives V, J and clone size, and the DNA gave D and trimming. The data show some 220,000 clones, roughly 84% seen once. Trimming stripped 6 bases from V and 8 bases from J, with 14 bases between. Germline V gene data show CDR1 as MRHNA and CDR2 as SNTAGT. The CDR3 runs to 13 residues. Material for sequencing was peripheral blood. This receptor was obtained from a woman older than 75 with active or convalescent COVID-19. The chain carries TRBV6-4 and TRBJ2-1, with D unclear. The DNA of the CDR3 is TGTGCCAGCAGCGAATTCGCGACTTATGAGCAGTTCTTC. Translation: CASSEFATYEQFF.